Listed below are T cell receptor beta chains from one sample, sequenced in a study of blood T cells in healthy people across ages. TCRdb analysed the 5' RACE reads with MiXCR anew, one entry per CDR3 protein. This sample has about 620,000 distinct CDR3 sequences, with around 50% found just once. Sequencing was carried out using blood. The receptors here all came from an elderly woman in good health. Both conserved end residues are part of each CDR3. The D gene is left open where the match is weak. A clone size is listed for some rows: how often the clone was seen (once, few, many), or a class if it is expanded.

V,D,J,size,DNA,CDR3
TRBV29-1,-,TRBJ2-6,many,TGCAGCGTTGAAGATTGGGCTGGGGCCAACGTCCTGACTTTC,CSVEDWAGANVLTF
TRBV7-2,-,TRBJ2-5,many,TGTGCCAGCAGCTTACAGGCCTCAAGAGAGACCCAGTACTTC,CASSLQASRETQYF
TRBV29-1,TRBD2,TRBJ2-3,few,TGCAGCGTGAACAGGAGAGAGGGGAGGGACTGGTCCACAGATACGCAGTATTTT,CSVNRREGRDWSTDTQYF
TRBV5-1,-,TRBJ2-5,many,TGCGCCAGCAGCCCCTTAGGGGCAGAGACCCAGTACTTC,CASSPLGAETQYF
TRBV5-4,-,TRBJ2-7,many,TGTGCCAGCAGCCCCGAGGGAGACTCCTACGAGCAGTACTTC,CASSPEGDSYEQYF
TRBV6-1,-,TRBJ2-7,-,TGTGCCAGCAGTGTAGCGCCAACCTACGAGCAGTACTTC,CASSVAPTYEQYF
TRBV29-1,-,TRBJ2-3,-,TGCAGCGTTGAGAGGGAGACCACAGATACGCAGTATTTT,CSVERETTDTQYF
TRBV7-2,TRBD2,TRBJ2-1,many,TGTGCCAGCAGCTTAACTAGGACTAGCGGGAGGCCACGAAACTCCTACAATGAGCAGTTCTTC,CASSLTRTSGRPRNSYNEQFF
TRBV3-1,-,TRBJ1-1,few,TGTGCCAGCAGCCAAGGGCAGAGCGCAGCTTTCTTT,CASSQGQSAAFF
TRBV7-2,TRBD1,TRBJ2-1,once,TGTGCCAGCAGCTCAGCCGAGACAGGGGGACACAATGAGCAGTTCTTC,CASSSAETGGHNEQFF
TRBV29-1,TRBD1,TRBJ2-1,many,TGCAGCGCGGACAGGGTGAATGAGCAGTTCTTC,CSADRVNEQFF
TRBV6-1,TRBD1,TRBJ2-1,once,TGTGCCAGCGAGGGACAGGGCGACAATGAGCAGTTCTTC,CASEGQGDNEQFF
TRBV4-2,TRBD2,TRBJ2-5,-,TGTGCCAGCAGCCCCACTAGCGGGGTGGATCAAGAGACCCAGTACTTC,CASSPTSGVDQETQYF
TRBV6-6,TRBD2,TRBJ2-5,-,TGTGCCAGCAGTAGGAGAGCGGGGGGTCTCCAAGAGACCCAGTACTTC,CASSRRAGGLQETQYF
TRBV15,-,TRBJ2-3,-,TGTGCCACCAGCAGAGATCTCCTAGATACGCAGTATTTT,CATSRDLLDTQYF
TRBV19,-,TRBJ1-5,-,TGTGCCAGTAGTTCGGTTTCAGGGATATTGGAGCCCCAGCATTTT,CASSSVSGILEPQHF
TRBV5-1,TRBD1,TRBJ1-2,-,TGCGCCAGCAGCTTGTTAGACAGGGGGCTTGATGGCTACACCTTC,CASSLLDRGLDGYTF
TRBV5-1,TRBD2,TRBJ2-1,many,TGCGCCAGCAGCTTTCCCCGGACTAGCGGGACGGACAACTACAATGAGCAGTTCTTC,CASSFPRTSGTDNYNEQFF
TRBV28,-,TRBJ2-3,-,TGTGCCAGCACCCAGACTACCACAGATACGCAGTATTTT,CASTQTTTDTQYF
TRBV7-2,TRBD1,TRBJ1-2,-,TGTGCCAGCAGCCCCCAGACAGGGGGGAATGGCTACACCTTC,CASSPQTGGNGYTF
TRBV7-2,-,TRBJ2-5,many,TGTGCCAGCAGCTCGTATACCACAGGATACCAAGAGACCCAGTACTTC,CASSSYTTGYQETQYF
TRBV3-1,TRBD2,TRBJ2-7,many,TGTGCCAGCAGCGGGACTAGCTCCTACGAGCAGTACTTC,CASSGTSSYEQYF
TRBV21-1,-,TRBJ2-1,-,TGTGCCAGCCACTTGTTAAGCTCCTACAATGAGCAGTTCTTC,CASHLLSSYNEQFF
TRBV7-3,-,TRBJ2-3,-,TGTGCCAGCAGCTTAATGGGCCCTGCAGACACAGATACGCAGTATTTT,CASSLMGPADTDTQYF
TRBV6-2/TRBV6-3,TRBD1,TRBJ2-2,-,TGTGCCAGCAGTTGTGGGACAGGGGACACCGGGGAGCTGTTTTTT,CASSCGTGDTGELFF
TRBV3-1,-,TRBJ2-2,once,TGTGCCAGCAGCCAAAGTGGAACGCGACGCACCGGGGAGCTGTTTTTT,CASSQSGTRRTGELFF
TRBV28,-,TRBJ1-2,-,TGTGCCAGCAGTCGGGACATAGCCTATGGCTACACCTTC,CASSRDIAYGYTF
TRBV11-2,-,TRBJ1-1,-,TGTGCCAGCAGCTTAGTGGGCCAGGGGACTGAAGCTTTCTTT,CASSLVGQGTEAFF
TRBV25-1,-,TRBJ1-6,many,TGTGCCAGCAGTGAATCCAGGACTCCATGGGGGCCCCTCCACTTT,CASSESRTPWGPLHF
TRBV3-1,TRBD1,TRBJ1-2,-,TGTGCCGGCAGCCAATCGGACAGGGGTAGGGGCTACACCTTC,CAGSQSDRGRGYTF
TRBV5-1,TRBD2,TRBJ2-2,few,TGCGCCAGCCGCAAACCGGGACTAGAAAACACCGGGGAGCTGTTTTTT,CASRKPGLENTGELFF
TRBV7-7,TRBD1,TRBJ2-3,many,TGTGCCAGCAGCCAGGACAGGGCAACAGATACGCAGTATTTT,CASSQDRATDTQYF
TRBV28,-,TRBJ2-1,many,TGTGCCAGCAGTTTTTTAGGGGAGGAAAATGAGCAGTTCTTC,CASSFLGEENEQFF
TRBV7-9,TRBD2,TRBJ2-5,few,TGTGCCAGCAGCTTGGACGGGAGGGTCCAAGAGACCCAGTACTTC,CASSLDGRVQETQYF
TRBV20-1,-,TRBJ2-7,-,TGCAGTGCTAGTTTGGGGTCCGAGCAGTACTTC,CSASLGSEQYF
TRBV7-2,-,TRBJ2-1,many,TGTGCCAGCAGCTCTAGGGTTTACAATGAGCAGTTCTTC,CASSSRVYNEQFF
TRBV6-2/TRBV6-3,-,TRBJ1-1,few,TGTGCCAGCAGTTGGGAAGGGCTCAGAGCTTTCTTT,CASSWEGLRAFF
TRBV4-3,-,TRBJ2-5,-,TGCGCCAGCAGCCCAGTGGCATTCAAAGAGACCCAGTACTTC,CASSPVAFKETQYF
TRBV27,-,TRBJ1-5,-,TGTGCCAGCAGTTTTGGAGGGCCGGGGCAGCCCCGGCATTTT,CASSFGGPGQPRHF
TRBV20-1,TRBD2,TRBJ2-5,few,TGCAGTGCTAGGGTAGCGGGAAGATTAATTTACAATGAGCAGTACTTC,CSARVAGRLIYNEQYF
TRBV4-1,-,TRBJ2-1,-,TGCGCCGGCAGCCAAGCGGGCTCTAGGTCCTACAATGAGCAGTTCTTC,CAGSQAGSRSYNEQFF
TRBV7-9,TRBD2,TRBJ2-1,many,TGTGCCAGCAGCTTAGTTGGGGCTAGCGGGAGTCTAGATGAGCAGTTCTTC,CASSLVGASGSLDEQFF
TRBV6-6,-,TRBJ1-2,many,TGTGCCAGCAGTAAACACGACAGAAATATTAACTATGGCTACACCTTC,CASSKHDRNINYGYTF
TRBV12-3/TRBV12-4,-,TRBJ2-1,-,TGTGCCAGCAGTTTAGGCATGGGCCCCCCCAATGAGCAGTTCTTC,CASSLGMGPPNEQFF
TRBV5-1,-,TRBJ1-1,few,TGCGCCAGCAGCTTGGGAGAAGTGAACACTGAAGCTTTCTTT,CASSLGEVNTEAFF
TRBV20-1,TRBD2,TRBJ2-1,many,TGCAGTGCTAGAGACCCGACTAGCGGGAGAACGGCTGAGCAGTTCTTC,CSARDPTSGRTAEQFF
TRBV6-6,-,TRBJ2-3,many,TGTGCCAGCAGTTACTCGACGGTAGCCCATCCCACAGATACGCAGTATTTT,CASSYSTVAHPTDTQYF
TRBV20-1,TRBD2,TRBJ2-1,once,TGCAGTGCTACCCCGACTAGCGGGAGGCTCAATGAGCAGTTCTTC,CSATPTSGRLNEQFF
TRBV21-1,-,TRBJ2-2,-,TGTGCCAGCAGGGGGGCGAACACCGGGGAGCTGTTTTTT,CASRGANTGELFF
TRBV24-1,TRBD2,TRBJ2-3,-,TGTGCCACCAGTGAAGAAGGCAGCGGGGGGGCAGATACGCAGTATTTT,CATSEEGSGGADTQYF